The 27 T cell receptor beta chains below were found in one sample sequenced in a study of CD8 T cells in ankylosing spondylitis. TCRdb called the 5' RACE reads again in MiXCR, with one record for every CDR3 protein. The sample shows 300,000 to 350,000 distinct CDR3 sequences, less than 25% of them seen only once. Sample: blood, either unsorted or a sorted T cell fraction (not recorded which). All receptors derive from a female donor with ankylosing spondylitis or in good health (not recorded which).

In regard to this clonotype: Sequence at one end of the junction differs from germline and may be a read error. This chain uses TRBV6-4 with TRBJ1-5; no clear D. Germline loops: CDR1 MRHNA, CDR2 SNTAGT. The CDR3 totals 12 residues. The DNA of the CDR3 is TGTGCCAGCGGTGACCGTTATCAGCCCCAGCATTTT. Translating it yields CASGDRYQPQHF.

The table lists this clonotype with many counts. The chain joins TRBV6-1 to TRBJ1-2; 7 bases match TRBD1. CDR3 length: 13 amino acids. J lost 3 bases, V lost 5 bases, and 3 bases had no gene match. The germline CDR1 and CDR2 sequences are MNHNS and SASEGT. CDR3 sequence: CASSRGQDYGYTF. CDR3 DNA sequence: TGTGCCAGCAGTAGAGGACAGGACTATGGCTACACCTTC.

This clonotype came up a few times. The CDR3 nucleotides are TGTGCCAGCAGCTGGCGGGACAGGGGGCACACAGATACGCAGTATTTT. As protein: CASSWRDRGHTDTQYF. The rearrangement links TRBV5-6 to TRBJ2-3; 12 positions agree with TRBD1. CDR3 length: 16 amino acids. The V segment lost 3 bases and the J segment 2 bases; nucleotides outside the gene matches: 4. CDR1 SGHDT and CDR2 YYEEEE come from the germline V gene.

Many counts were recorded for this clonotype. The CDR3 region is CAISDNRGPEQFF. The CDR3 DNA follows: TGTGCCATCAGTGATAACAGGGGGCCTGAGCAGTTCTTC. The chain employs TRBV10-3 and TRBJ2-1; 9 bases agree with TRBD1. With 3 bases clipped from V and 9 bases from J, the junction kept 3 bases outside the gene matches. The CDR3 is 13 residues long. In germline, CDR1 is ENHRY, CDR2 SYGVKD.

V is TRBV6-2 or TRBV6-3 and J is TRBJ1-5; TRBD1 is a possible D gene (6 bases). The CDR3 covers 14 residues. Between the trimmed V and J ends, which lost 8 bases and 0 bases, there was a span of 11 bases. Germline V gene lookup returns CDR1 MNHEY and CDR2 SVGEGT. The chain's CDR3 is CASAGAYSNQPQHF. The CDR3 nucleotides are TGTGCCAGCGCGGGGGCCTATAGCAATCAGCCCCAGCATTTT.

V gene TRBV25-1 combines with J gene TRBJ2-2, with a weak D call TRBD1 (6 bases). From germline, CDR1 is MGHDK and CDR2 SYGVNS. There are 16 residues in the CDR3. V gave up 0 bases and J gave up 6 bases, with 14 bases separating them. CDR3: CASSEYQGHLSGELFF. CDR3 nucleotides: TGTGCCAGCAGTGAATACCAGGGGCATCTGTCCGGGGAGCTGTTTTTT.

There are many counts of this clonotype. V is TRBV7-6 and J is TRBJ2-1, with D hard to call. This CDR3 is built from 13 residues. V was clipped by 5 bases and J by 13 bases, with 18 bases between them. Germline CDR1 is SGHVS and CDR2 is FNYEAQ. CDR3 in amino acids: CASSGERPRVQFF. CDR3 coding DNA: TGTGCCAGCAGCGGAGAACGGCCCCGGGTACAGTTCTTC.

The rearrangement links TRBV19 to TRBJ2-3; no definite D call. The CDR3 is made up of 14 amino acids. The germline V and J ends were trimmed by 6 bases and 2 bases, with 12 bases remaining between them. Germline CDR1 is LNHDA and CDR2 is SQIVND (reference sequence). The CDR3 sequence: CASSGRRYTDTQYF. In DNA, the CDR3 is TGTGCCAGTAGCGGAAGGCGGTACACAGATACGCAGTATTTT.

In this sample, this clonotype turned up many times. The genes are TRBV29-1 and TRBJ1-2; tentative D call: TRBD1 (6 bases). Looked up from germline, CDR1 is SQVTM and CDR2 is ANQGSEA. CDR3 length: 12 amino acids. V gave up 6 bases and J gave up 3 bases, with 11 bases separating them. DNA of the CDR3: TGCAGCGTGGGACATCGGGACTATGGCTACACCTTC. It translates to CSVGHRDYGYTF.

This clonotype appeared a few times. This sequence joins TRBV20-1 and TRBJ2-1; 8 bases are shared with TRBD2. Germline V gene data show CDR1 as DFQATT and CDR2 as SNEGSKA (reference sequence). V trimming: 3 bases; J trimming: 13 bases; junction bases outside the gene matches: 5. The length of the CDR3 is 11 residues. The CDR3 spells CSASVAGGQFF. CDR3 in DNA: TGCAGTGCTAGCGTCGCGGGGGGTCAGTTCTTC.

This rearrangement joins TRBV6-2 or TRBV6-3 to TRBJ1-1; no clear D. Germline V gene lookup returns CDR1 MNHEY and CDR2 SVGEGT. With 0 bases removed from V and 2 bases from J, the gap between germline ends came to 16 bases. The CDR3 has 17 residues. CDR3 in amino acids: CASSYSTLPHYNTEAFF. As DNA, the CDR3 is TGTGCCAGCAGTTACTCGACCCTCCCTCATTACAACACTGAAGCTTTCTTT.

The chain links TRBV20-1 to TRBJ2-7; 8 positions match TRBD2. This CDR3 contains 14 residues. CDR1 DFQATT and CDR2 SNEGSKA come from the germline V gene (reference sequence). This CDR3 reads CRALLPGGPYEQYF. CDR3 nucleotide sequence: TGCAGAGCCCTACTCCCGGGAGGGCCCTACGAGCAGTACTTC.

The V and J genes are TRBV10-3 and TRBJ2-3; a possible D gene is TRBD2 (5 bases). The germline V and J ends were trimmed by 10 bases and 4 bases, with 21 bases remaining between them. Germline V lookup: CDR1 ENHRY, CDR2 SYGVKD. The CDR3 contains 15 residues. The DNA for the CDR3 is TGTGCCACTAGCAGAGGTGGGCGCAGCGCAGATACGCAGTATTTT. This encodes CATSRGGRSADTQYF.

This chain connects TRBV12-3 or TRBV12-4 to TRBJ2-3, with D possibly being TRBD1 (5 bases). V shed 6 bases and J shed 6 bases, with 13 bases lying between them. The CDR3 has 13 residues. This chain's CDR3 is CASSPDSTDTQYF. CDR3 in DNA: TGTGCCAGCAGCCCCGACAGTACGGATACGCAGTATTTT.

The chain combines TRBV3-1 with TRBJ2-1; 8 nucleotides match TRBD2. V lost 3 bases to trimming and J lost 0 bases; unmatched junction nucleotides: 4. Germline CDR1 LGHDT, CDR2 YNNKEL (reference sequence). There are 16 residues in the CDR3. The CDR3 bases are TGTGCCAGCAGCCATATAGCGGGGAGCTCCTACAATGAGCAGTTCTTC. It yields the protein CASSHIAGSSYNEQFF.

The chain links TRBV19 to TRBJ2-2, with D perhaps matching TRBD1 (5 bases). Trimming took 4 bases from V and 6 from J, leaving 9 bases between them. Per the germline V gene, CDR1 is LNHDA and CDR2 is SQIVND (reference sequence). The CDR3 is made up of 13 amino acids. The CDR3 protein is CASSTQGSGELFF. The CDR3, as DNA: TGTGCCAGTAGTACTCAGGGATCCGGGGAGCTGTTTTTT. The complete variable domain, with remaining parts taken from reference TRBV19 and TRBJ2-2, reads DGGITQSPKYLFRKEGQNVTLSCEQNLNHDAMYWYRQDPGQGLRLIYYSQIVNDFQKGDIAEGYSVSREKKESFPLTVTSAQKNPTAFYLCASSTQGSGELFFGEGSRLTVL.

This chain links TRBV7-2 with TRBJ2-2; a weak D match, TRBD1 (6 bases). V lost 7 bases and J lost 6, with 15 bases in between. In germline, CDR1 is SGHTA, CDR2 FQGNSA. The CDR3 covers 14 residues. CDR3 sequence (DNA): TGTGCCAGCAATCGGGACAAGTCTGCCGGGGAGCTGTTTTTT. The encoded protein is CASNRDKSAGELFF. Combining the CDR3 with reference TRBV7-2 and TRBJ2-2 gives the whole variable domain GAGVSQSPSNKVTEKGKDVELRCDPISGHTALYWYRQSLGQGLEFLIYFQGNSAPDKSGLPSDRFSAERTGGSVSTLTIQRTQQEDSAVYLCASNRDKSAGELFFGEGSRLTVL.

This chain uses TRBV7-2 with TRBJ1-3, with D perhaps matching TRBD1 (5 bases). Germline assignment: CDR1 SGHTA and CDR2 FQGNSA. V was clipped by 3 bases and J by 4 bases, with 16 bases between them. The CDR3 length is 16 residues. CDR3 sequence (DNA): TGTGCCAGCAGCTTTCTTCCTACAGGATCCGGAAACACCATATATTTT. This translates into CASSFLPTGSGNTIYF.

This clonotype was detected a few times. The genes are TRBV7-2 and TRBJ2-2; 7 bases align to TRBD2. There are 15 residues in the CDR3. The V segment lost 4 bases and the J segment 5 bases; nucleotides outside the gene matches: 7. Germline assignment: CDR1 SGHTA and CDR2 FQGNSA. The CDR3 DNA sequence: TGTGCCAGCAGCTACACGGGGGGTGAAACCGGGGAGCTGTTTTTT. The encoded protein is CASSYTGGETGELFF.

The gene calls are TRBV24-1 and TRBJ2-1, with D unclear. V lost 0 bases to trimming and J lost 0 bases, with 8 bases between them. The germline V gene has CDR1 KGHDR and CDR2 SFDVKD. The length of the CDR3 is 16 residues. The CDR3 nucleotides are TGTGCCACCAGTGATTTGCCCTCAGCCTCCTACAATGAGCAGTTCTTC. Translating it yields CATSDLPSASYNEQFF.

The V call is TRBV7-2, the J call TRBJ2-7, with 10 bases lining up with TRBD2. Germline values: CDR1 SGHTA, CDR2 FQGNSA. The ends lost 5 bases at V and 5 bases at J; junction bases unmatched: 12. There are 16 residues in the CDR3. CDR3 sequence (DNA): TGTGCCAGCAGCCGAGATCCGGGACTAGCGATCCACGAGCAGTACTTC. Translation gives CASSRDPGLAIHEQYF.

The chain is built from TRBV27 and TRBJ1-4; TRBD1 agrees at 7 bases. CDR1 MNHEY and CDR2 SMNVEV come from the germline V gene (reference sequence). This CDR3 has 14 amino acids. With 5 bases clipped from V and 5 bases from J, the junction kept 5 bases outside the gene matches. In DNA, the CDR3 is TGTGCCAGCAGTCTGACAGGGTTCAATGAAAAACTGTTTTTT. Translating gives CASSLTGFNEKLFF.

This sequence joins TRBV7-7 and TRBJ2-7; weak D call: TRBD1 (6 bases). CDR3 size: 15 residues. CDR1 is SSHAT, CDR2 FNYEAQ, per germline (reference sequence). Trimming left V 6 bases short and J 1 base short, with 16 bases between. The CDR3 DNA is TGTGCCAGCAGATTCCAGGGGCTTCTTTCCTACGAGCAGTACTTC. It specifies CASRFQGLLSYEQYF. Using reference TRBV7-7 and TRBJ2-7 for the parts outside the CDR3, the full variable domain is GAGVSQSPRYKVTKRGQDVTLRCDPISSHATLYWYQQALGQGPEFLTYFNYEAQPDKSGLPSDRFSAERPEGSISTLTIQRTEQRDSAMYRCASRFQGLLSYEQYFGPGTRLTVT.

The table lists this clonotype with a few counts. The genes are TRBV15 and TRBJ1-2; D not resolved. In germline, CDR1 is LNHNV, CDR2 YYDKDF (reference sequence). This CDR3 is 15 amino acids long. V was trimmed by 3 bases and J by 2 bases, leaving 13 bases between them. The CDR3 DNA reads TGTGCCACCAGCAGGGAGGGCCAGGCAAACTATGGCTACACCTTC. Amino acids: CATSREGQANYGYTF. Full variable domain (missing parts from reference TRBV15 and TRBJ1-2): DAMVIQNPRYQVTQFGKPVTLSCSQTLNHNVMYWYQQKSSQAPKLLFHYYDKDFNNEADTPDNFQSRRPNTSFCFLDIRSPGLGDTAMYLCATSREGQANYGYTFGSGTRLTVV.

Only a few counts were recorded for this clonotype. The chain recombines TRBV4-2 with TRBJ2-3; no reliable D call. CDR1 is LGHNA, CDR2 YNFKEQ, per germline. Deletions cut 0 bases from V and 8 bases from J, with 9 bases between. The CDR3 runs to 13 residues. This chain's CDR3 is CASSQDRATTQYF. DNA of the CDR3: TGTGCCAGCAGCCAAGATCGGGCTACTACGCAGTATTTT.

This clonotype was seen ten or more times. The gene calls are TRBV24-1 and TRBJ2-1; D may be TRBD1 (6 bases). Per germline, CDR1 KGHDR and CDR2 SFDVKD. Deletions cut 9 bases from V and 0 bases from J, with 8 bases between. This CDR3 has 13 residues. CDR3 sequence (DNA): TGTGCCACCCAGGGGAGCTCCTACAATGAGCAGTTCTTC. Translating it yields CATQGSSYNEQFF.

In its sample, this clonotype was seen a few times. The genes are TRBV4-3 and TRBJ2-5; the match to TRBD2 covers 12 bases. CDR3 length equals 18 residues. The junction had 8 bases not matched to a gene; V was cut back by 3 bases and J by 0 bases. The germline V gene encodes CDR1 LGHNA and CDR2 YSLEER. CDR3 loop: CASSQGTSGSPYQETQYF. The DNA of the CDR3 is TGCGCCAGCAGCCAGGGGACTAGCGGGTCTCCGTACCAAGAGACCCAGTACTTC.